These T cell receptor beta chains were read from a single sample in a study of T-cell memory formation after mild COVID-19. TCRdb reprocessed the 5' RACE reads with MiXCR, giving one entry per CDR3 protein. Of around 140,000 distinct CDR3 sequences listed, 15% to 20% are singletons. The sample comprised PBMCs or a T cell subset sorted from them (not recorded which). Receptors originate from an adult woman who had mild COVID-19 (a few samples of this study predate the infection). Cell type and time point are not known. The CDR3 runs from the conserved cysteine through the conserved F or W.

V	J	CDR3
TRBV10-3	TRBJ2-6	CAISEWAGVPSGANVLTF
TRBV19	TRBJ1-1	CASSPGRGLGNTEAFF
TRBV12-3/TRBV12-4	TRBJ2-1	CASSFNNNEQFF
TRBV16	TRBJ2-7	CASSQNQGAGAGYEQYF
TRBV5-4	TRBJ1-2	CASSLEPEGYGYTF
TRBV7-2	TRBJ2-3	CASSTGGRERTDTQYF
TRBV21-1	TRBJ1-6	CASSSVTIRAVGAPLHF
TRBV29-1	TRBJ1-1	CSVGTGGGRRTEAFF
TRBV7-2	TRBJ2-3	CASSSQRTSGSSPDTQYF
TRBV7-9	TRBJ2-7	CASTLAGGTYEQYF
TRBV20-1	TRBJ1-2	CSAPRRLSYGYTF
TRBV10-3	TRBJ1-5	CAISESGGNQPQHF
TRBV7-2	TRBJ2-3	CASSLLGTSASNTQYF
TRBV5-6	TRBJ2-1	CASSLRTSRGNEQFF
TRBV5-1	TRBJ2-3	CASSPRGGSTDTQYF
TRBV19	TRBJ2-7	CASSFSQRGDYEQYF